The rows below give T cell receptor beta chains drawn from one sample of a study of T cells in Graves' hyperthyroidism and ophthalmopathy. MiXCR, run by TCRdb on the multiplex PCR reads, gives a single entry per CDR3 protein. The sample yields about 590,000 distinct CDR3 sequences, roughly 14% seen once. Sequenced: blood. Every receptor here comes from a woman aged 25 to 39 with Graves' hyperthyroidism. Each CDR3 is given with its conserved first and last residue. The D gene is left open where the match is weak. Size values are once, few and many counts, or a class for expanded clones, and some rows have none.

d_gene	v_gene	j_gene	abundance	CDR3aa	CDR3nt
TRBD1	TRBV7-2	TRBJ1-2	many	CASSLTGTARMYGYTF	TGTGCCAGCAGCTTAACCGGGACAGCAAGGATGTATGGCTACACCTTC
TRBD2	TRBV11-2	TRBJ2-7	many	CASSDRAGGFYEQYF	TGTGCCAGCAGCGACCGAGCGGGAGGGTTCTACGAGCAGTACTTC
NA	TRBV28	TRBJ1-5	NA	CASSSRLGRNQPQHF	TGTGCCAGCAGTTCCAGACTGGGCCGCAATCAGCCCCAGCATTTT
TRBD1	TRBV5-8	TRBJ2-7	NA	CASSLRQGSSYEQYF	TGTGCCAGCAGCCTTAGACAGGGTAGCTCCTACGAGCAGTACTTC
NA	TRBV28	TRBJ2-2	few	CASSAQDSRYTGELFF	TGTGCCAGCAGTGCCCAGGACAGTCGGTACACCGGGGAGCTGTTTTTT
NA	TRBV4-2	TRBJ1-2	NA	CASSQELAGPQYGYTF	TGTGCCAGCAGCCAAGAACTCGCAGGGCCGCAATATGGCTACACCTTC
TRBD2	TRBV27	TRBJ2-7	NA	CASSQGTRQYF	TGTGCCAGCAGTCAAGGGACTAGACAGTACTTC
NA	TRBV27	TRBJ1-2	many	CASSLATLAPYGYTF	TGTGCCAGCAGTCTCGCTACACTGGCCCCATATGGCTACACCTTC
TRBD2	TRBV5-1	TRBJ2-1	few	CASSEPRLAGEYNEQFF	TGCGCCAGCAGCGAACCGAGGCTAGCGGGAGAATACAATGAGCAGTTCTTC
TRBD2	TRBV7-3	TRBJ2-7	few	CASSLFSGSLGYEQYF	TGTGCCAGCAGCCTATTTAGCGGGAGTTTGGGATACGAGCAGTACTTC
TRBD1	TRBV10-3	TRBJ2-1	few	CAIRGTGGVNEQFF	TGTGCCATACGAGGGACAGGGGGCGTAAATGAGCAGTTCTTC
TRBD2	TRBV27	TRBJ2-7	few	CVSIGLAGGPLSYEQYF	TGTGTCAGCATTGGACTAGCGGGAGGCCCGCTCTCCTACGAGCAGTACTTC
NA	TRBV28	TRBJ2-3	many	CASSKRVTDTQYF	TGTGCCAGCAGTAAAAGGGTCACAGATACGCAGTATTTT
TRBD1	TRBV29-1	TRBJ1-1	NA	CSVEARTGIEAFF	TGCAGCGTTGAAGCCCGGACAGGGATTGAAGCTTTCTTT
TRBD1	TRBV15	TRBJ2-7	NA	CATSIPGQGYEQYF	TGTGCCACCAGCATACCGGGACAGGGCTACGAGCAGTACTTC
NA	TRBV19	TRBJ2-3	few	CASSIFPTENWADTQYF	TGTGCCAGTAGTATCTTCCCCACAGAAAACTGGGCAGATACGCAGTATTTT
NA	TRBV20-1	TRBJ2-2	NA	CSARDHRRPNTGELFF	TGCAGTGCTAGAGATCATCGGCGGCCGAACACCGGGGAGCTGTTTTTT
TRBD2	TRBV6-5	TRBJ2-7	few	CASSYSDNKAGGSPYEQYF	TGTGCCAGCAGTTACTCTGATAATAAAGCGGGAGGCTCCCCATACGAGCAGTACTTC
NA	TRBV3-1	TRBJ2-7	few	CASSQETQGTYEQYF	TGTGCCAGCAGCCAAGAGACTCAGGGTACCTACGAGCAGTACTTC
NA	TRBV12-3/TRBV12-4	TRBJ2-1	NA	CASTAPGLEQFF	TGTGCCAGCACCGCCCCAGGGCTTGAGCAGTTCTTC
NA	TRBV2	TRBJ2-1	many	CASSVTGSRNEQFF	TGTGCCAGCAGTGTTACCGGGTCTCGTAATGAGCAGTTCTTC
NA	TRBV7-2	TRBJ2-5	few	CASSKTNNQETQYF	TGTGCCAGCAGCAAGACTAACAACCAAGAGACCCAGTACTTC
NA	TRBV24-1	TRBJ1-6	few	CATSEPDSPFNSPLHF	TGTGCCACCAGTGAGCCGGACAGTCCCTTTAATTCACCCCTCCACTTT
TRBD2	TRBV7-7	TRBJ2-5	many	CASSAGTSGSWETQYF	TGTGCTAGCAGCGCAGGGACTAGCGGGAGCTGGGAGACCCAGTACTTC
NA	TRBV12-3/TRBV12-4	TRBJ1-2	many	CASSLARVGANYGYTF	TGTGCCAGCAGTTTAGCTAGAGTGGGAGCTAACTATGGCTACACCTTC
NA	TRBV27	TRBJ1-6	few	CASSWGPVGNSPLHF	TGTGCCAGCAGCTGGGGGCCGGTCGGTAATTCACCCCTCCACTTT
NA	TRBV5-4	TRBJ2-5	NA	CASSLGRSQETQYF	TGTGCCAGCAGCTTGGGGAGGTCCCAAGAGACCCAGTACTTC
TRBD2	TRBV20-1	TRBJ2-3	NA	CSASGTAGGPDTQYF	TGCAGTGCTTCCGGAACAGCGGGAGGACCAGATACGCAGTATTTT
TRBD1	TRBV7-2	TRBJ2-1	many	CASSLVQGWDEQFF	TGTGCCAGCAGCTTAGTACAGGGGTGGGATGAGCAGTTCTTC
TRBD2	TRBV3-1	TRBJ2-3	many	CASSRGGSPDTQYF	TGTGCCAGCAGCCGGGGCGGGAGTCCAGATACGCAGTATTTT
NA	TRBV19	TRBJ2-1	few	CASTRQSAPYNEQFF	TGTGCCAGTACGCGACAATCTGCCCCTTACAATGAGCAGTTCTTC